These 2 T cell receptor beta chains were sequenced from one sample in a study of blood T cell repertoires in COVID-19. Sequenced by immunoSEQ multiplex PCR; TCRdb stores in-frame clones only, minus some. In the table there are about 230,000 clones, roughly 86% of which are singletons. Input material: peripheral blood. These receptors all come from a woman in her sixties or seventies with acute or convalescent COVID-19.

The gene calls are TRBV11-2 and TRBJ1-2; no clear D. Germline CDR1 and CDR2: SGHAT and FQNNGV. The ends were cut back, 5 bases at V and 4 bases at J, with 14 bases in the middle. The CDR3 runs 14 residues. CDR3 sequence (DNA): TGTGCCAGCAGCCCCGGCGGGGAAATCTATGGCTACACCTTC. This encodes CASSPGGEIYGYTF.

This chain connects TRBV14 to TRBJ2-2; D remains unclear. CDR3 length: 15 amino acids. Germline lookup yields CDR1 SGHDN and CDR2 FVKESK. V lost 4 bases to trimming and J lost 2 bases, with 11 bases between them. CDR3 region: CASSPLGINTGELFF. For the CDR3, the DNA is TGTGCCAGCAGCCCCTTGGGCATTAACACCGGGGAGCTGTTTTTT.